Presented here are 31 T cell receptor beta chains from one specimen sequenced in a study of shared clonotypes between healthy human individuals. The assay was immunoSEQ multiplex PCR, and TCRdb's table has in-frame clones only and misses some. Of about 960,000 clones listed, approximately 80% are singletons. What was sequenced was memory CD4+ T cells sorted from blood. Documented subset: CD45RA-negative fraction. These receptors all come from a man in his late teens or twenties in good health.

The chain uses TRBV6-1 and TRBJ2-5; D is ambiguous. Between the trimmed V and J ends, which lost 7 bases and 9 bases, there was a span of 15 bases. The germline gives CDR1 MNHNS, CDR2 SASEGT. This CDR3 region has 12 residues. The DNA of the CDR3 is TGTGCCAGCACCCTGGCCCAAAACGCCCAGTACTTC. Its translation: CASTLAQNAQYF.

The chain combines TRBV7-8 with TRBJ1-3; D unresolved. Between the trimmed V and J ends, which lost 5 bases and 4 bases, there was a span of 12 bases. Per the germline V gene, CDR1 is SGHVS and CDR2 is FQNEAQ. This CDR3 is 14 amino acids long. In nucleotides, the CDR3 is TGTGCCAGCAGCCTAGAGGCAGCCGGAAACACCATATATTTT. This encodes CASSLEAAGNTIYF.

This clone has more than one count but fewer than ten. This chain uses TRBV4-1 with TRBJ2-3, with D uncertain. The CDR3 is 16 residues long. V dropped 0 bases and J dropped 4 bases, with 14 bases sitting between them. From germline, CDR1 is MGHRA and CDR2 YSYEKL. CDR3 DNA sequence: TGCGCCAGCAGCCAAGAAAAGGTCGGCTTCCCAGATACGCAGTATTTT. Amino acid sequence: CASSQEKVGFPDTQYF.

CDR3 bases: TGCGCCAGCAGTGACCAAGAGACCCAGTACTTC. This gives the protein CASSDQETQYF. The J gene is TRBJ2-5, the V gene TRBV10-1; D is uncertain. V was pared by 3 bases and J by 1 base, with 0 bases between. This CDR3 region has 11 residues. Germline V CDR1 and CDR2: WNHNN, SYGVQD (reference sequence).

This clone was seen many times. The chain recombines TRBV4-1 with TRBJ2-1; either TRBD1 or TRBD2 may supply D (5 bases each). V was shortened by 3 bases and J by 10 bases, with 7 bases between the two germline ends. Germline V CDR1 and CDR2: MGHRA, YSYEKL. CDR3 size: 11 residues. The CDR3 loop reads CASSHGTEQFF. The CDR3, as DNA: TGCGCCAGCAGCCACGGGACGGAGCAGTTCTTC.

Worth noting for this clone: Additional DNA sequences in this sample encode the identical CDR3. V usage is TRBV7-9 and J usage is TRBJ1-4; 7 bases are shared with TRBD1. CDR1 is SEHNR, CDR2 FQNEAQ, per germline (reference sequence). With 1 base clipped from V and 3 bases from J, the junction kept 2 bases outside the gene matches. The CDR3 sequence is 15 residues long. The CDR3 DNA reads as TGTGCCAGCAGCTTAGACAGGGGAGCTAATGAAAAACTGTTTTTT. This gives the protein CASSLDRGANEKLFF.

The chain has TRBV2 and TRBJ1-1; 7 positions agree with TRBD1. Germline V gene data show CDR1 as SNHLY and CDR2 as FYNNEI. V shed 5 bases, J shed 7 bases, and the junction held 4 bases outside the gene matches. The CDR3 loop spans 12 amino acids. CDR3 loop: CASSRTGLEAFF. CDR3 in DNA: TGTGCCAGCAGTCGGACAGGCCTTGAAGCTTTCTTT.

In DNA form, the CDR3 reads TGTGCCAGCAGTCTGGGCGGGGGCCAGGCAGATACGCAGTATTTT. The encoded protein is CASSLGGGQADTQYF. V and J are TRBV27 and TRBJ2-3; D perhaps matches TRBD2 (7 bases). Trimming left V 5 bases short and J 4 bases short, with 16 bases between. CDR3 length: 15 residues. Germline V lookup: CDR1 MNHEY, CDR2 SMNVEV (reference sequence).

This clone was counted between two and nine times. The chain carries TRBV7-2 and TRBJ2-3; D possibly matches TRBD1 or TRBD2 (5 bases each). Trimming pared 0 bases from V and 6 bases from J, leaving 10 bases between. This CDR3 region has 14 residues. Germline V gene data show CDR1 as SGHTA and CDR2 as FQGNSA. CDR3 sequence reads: CASSLARGGDTQYF. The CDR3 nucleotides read TGTGCCAGCAGCTTAGCCCGGGGCGGCGATACGCAGTATTTT.

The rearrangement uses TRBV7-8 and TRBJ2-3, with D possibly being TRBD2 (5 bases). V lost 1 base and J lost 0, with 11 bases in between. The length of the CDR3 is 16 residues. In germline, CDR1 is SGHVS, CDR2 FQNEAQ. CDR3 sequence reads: CASSLGVASSTDTQYF. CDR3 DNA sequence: TGTGCCAGCAGCTTAGGGGTCGCTAGCAGCACAGATACGCAGTATTTT.

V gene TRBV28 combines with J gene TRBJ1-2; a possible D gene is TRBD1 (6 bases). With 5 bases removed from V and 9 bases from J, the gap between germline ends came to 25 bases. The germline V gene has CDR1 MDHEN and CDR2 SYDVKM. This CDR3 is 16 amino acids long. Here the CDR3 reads CASSVSRSNQRGRYTF. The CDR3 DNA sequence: TGTGCCAGCAGTGTATCCCGGTCGAACCAACGGGGGCGCTACACCTTC.

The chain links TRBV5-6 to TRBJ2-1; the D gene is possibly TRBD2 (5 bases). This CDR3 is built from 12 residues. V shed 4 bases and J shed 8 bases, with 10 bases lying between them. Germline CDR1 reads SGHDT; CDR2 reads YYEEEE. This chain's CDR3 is CASSATDYEQFF. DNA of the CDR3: TGTGCCAGCAGCGCTACGGACTATGAGCAGTTCTTC.

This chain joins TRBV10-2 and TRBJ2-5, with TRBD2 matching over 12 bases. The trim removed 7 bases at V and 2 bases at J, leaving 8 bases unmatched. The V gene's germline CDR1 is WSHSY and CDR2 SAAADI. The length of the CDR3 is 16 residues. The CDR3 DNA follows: TGCGCCAGCAAGGATCTAGCGGGGGGGCTTCAAGAGACCCAGTACTTC. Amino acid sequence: CASKDLAGGLQETQYF.

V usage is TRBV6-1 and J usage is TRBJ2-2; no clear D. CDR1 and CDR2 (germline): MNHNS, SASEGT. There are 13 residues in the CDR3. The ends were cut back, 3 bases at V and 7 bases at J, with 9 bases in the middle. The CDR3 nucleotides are TGTGCCAGCAGTGACCGATTTAGCGGGGAGCTGTTTTTT. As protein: CASSDRFSGELFF.

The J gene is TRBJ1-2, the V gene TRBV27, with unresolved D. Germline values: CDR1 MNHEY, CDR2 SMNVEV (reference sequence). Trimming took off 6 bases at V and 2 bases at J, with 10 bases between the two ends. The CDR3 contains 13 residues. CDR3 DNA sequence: TGTGCCAGCAGAGACCACTTGAACTATGGCTACACCTTC. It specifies CASRDHLNYGYTF.

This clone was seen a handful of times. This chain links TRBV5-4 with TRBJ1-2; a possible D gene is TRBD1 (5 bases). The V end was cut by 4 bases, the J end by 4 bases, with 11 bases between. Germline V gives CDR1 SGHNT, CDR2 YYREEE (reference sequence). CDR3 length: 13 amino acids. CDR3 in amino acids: CASSSREGYGYTF. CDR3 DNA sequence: TGTGCCAGCAGCAGCAGGGAGGGCTATGGCTACACCTTC.

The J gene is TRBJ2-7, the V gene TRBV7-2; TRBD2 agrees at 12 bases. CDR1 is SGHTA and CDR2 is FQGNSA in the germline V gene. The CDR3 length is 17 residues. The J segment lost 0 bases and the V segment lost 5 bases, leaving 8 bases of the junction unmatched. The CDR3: CASSRSKTSGSSYEQYF. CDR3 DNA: TGTGCCAGCAGCCGAAGTAAGACTAGCGGGAGCTCCTACGAGCAGTACTTC.

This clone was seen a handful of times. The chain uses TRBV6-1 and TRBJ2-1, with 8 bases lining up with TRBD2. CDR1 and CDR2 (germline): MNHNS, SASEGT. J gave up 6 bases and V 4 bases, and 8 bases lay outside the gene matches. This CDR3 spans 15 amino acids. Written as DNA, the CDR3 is TGTGCCAGCAGTGTGGGGCGGGGGGCCCTCAATGAGCAGTTCTTC. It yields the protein CASSVGRGALNEQFF.

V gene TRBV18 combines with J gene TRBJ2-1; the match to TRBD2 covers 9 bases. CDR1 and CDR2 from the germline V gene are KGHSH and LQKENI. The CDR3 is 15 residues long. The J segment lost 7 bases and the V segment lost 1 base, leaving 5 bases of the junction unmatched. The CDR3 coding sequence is TGTGCCAGCTCACCACGGGCGGGGGGGAGGAATGAGCAGTTCTTC. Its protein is CASSPRAGGRNEQFF.

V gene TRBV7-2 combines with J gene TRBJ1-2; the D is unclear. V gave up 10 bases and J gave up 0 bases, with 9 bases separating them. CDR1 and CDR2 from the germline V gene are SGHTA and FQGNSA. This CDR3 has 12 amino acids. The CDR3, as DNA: TGTGCCATCTACGGGACTAACTATGGCTACACCTTC. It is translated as CAIYGTNYGYTF.

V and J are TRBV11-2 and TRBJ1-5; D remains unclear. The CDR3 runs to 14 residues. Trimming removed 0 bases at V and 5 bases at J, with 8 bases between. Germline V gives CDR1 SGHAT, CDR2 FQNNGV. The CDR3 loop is CASSLDSFYQPQHF. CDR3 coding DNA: TGTGCCAGCAGCTTAGACAGTTTCTATCAGCCCCAGCATTTT.

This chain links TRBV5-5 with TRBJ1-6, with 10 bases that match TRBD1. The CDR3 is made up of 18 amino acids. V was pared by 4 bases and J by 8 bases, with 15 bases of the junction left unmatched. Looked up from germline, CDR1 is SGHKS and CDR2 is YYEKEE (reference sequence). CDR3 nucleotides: TGTGCCAGCAGCCCTTGGGACAGGGGCCGAAGGTTCTATTCACCCCTCCACTTT. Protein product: CASSPWDRGRRFYSPLHF.

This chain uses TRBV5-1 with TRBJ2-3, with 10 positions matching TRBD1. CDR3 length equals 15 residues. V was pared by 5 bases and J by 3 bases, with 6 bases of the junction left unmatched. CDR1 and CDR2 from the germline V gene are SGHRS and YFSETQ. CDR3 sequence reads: CASRDRQGATDTQYF. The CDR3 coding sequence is TGCGCCAGCAGAGATAGACAGGGGGCAACAGATACGCAGTATTTT.

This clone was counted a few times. The CDR3 protein is CASSEGMGGYNEQFF. CDR3 sequence (DNA): TGTGCCAGCAGCGAGGGCATGGGGGGCTACAATGAGCAGTTCTTC. V gene TRBV9 combines with J gene TRBJ2-1; weak D call: TRBD2 (6 bases). The CDR3 has 15 amino acids. Trimming left V 3 bases short and J 3 bases short, with 13 bases between. CDR1 and CDR2 (germline): SGDLS, YYNGEE.

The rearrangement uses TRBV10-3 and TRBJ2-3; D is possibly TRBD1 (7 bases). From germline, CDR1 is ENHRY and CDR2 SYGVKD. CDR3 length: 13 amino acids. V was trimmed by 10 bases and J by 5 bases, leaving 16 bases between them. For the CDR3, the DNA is TGTGCCACCTCACAGGGGAGGATAGATACGCAGTATTTT. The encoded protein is CATSQGRIDTQYF.

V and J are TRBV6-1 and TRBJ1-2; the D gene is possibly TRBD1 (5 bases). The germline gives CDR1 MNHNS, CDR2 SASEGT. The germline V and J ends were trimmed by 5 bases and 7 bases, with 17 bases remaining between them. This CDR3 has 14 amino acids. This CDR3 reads CASSPQGISSGYTF. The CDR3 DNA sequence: TGTGCCAGCAGTCCCCAGGGCATCTCGTCTGGCTACACCTTC.

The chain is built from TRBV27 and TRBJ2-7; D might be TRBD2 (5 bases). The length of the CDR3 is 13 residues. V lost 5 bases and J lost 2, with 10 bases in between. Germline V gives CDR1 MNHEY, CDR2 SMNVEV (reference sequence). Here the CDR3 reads CASSRAGTYEQYF. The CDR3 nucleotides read TGTGCCAGCAGTAGGGCGGGTACCTACGAGCAGTACTTC.

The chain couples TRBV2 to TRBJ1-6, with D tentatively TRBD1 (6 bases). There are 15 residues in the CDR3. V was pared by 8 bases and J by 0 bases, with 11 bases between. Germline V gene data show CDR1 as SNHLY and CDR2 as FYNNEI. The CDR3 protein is CASYSDSSYNSPLHF. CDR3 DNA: TGTGCCAGCTACTCGGACAGCTCCTATAATTCACCCCTCCACTTT.

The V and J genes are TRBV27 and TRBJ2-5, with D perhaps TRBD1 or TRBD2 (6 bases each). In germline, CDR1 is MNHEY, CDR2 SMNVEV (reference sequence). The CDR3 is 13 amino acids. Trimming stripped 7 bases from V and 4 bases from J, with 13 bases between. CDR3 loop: CASKEGGRETQYF. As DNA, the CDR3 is TGTGCCAGCAAGGAAGGGGGGCGAGAGACCCAGTACTTC.

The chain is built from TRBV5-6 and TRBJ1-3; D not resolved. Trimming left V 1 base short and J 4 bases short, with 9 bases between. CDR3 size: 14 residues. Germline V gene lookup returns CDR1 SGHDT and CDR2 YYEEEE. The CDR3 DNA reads TGTGCCAGCAGCTTGACATCGGCGGGAAACACCATATATTTT. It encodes CASSLTSAGNTIYF.

CDR3 loop: CASSLGQKAGELFF. CDR3 DNA sequence: TGCGCCAGCAGCTTGGGACAGAAGGCCGGGGAGCTGTTTTTT. V gene TRBV5-1 combines with J gene TRBJ2-2; D may be TRBD1 (5 bases). The germline V gene has CDR1 SGHRS and CDR2 YFSETQ. The V and J ends lost 0 bases and 6 bases respectively, with 9 bases between them. The CDR3 loop spans 14 amino acids.